This passage covers 14 T cell receptor beta chains from one sample sequenced in a study of T cell repertoires in cytomegalovirus infection. TCRdb recomputed calls from the reads with MiXCR, one row per CDR3 protein. The sample lists about 890,000 distinct CDR3 sequences; around 32% were seen once. The antigens of these receptors remain unknown. Specimen: cultured CD8+ T cells from PBMCs, collected from culture after CMV antigen stimulation. The receptors originated from a human donor in good health (CMV status not recorded). Some clones in this sample may be carry-over from other donors' samples.

This clonotype was counted once. V gene TRBV2 combines with J gene TRBJ1-2; D not certain. Germline V lookup: CDR1 SNHLY, CDR2 FYNNEI. V gave up 7 bases and J gave up 5 bases, with 11 bases separating them. The CDR3 extends over 12 amino acids. In nucleotides, the CDR3 is TGTGCCAGCATAGGGAGGCAGTATGGCTACACCTTC. Translating gives CASIGRQYGYTF.

This clonotype was counted many times. The V call is TRBV7-8, the J call TRBJ1-2; TRBD1 agrees at 8 bases. Germline loops: CDR1 SGHVS, CDR2 FQNEAQ. This CDR3 has 15 residues. With 0 bases clipped from V and 7 bases from J, the junction kept 7 bases outside the gene matches. The CDR3 loop is CASSLASQGAGGYTF. The CDR3 DNA sequence: TGTGCCAGCAGCTTAGCTTCTCAGGGGGCAGGTGGCTACACCTTC. Using reference TRBV7-8 and TRBJ1-2 for the parts outside the CDR3, the full variable domain is GAGVSQSPRYKVAKRGQDVALRCDPISGHVSLFWYQQALGQGPEFLTYFQNEAQLDKSGLPSDRFFAERPEGSVSTLKIQRTQQEDSAVYLCASSLASQGAGGYTFGSGTRLTVV.

V gene TRBV10-3 combines with J gene TRBJ2-6; D not certain. Germline assignment: CDR1 ENHRY and CDR2 SYGVKD. V was clipped by 1 base and J by 0 bases, with 4 bases between them. This CDR3 is 15 amino acids long. DNA of the CDR3: TGTGCCATCAGTGAGTGGGTCTCTGGGGCCAACGTCCTGACTTTC. It specifies CAISEWVSGANVLTF.

This clonotype was seen at least ten times. This sequence joins TRBV19 and TRBJ2-2; no clear D. Germline assignment: CDR1 LNHDA and CDR2 SQIVND (reference sequence). The V gene lost 3 bases and the J gene lost 1 base, with 0 bases spanning the gap. The CDR3 consists of 12 residues. This CDR3 is CASSMNTGELFF. CDR3 in DNA: TGTGCCAGTAGTATGAACACCGGGGAGCTGTTTTTT.

This clonotype was counted at least ten times. The V and J genes are TRBV7-2 and TRBJ1-5; a possible D gene is TRBD1 (6 bases). Germline V gene sequence: CDR1 SGHTA, CDR2 FQGNSA. V shed 8 bases and J shed 0 bases, with 23 bases lying between them. The CDR3 sequence is 18 residues long. CDR3 nucleotide sequence: TGTGCCAGCGGGGCGGAGGGGGGTATCAGTGATAGCAATCAGCCCCAGCATTTT. Translation: CASGAEGGISDSNQPQHF.

As regards this clonotype: This may stem from a read error, because a much larger clone lies one nucleotide away. The rearrangement links TRBV7-8 to TRBJ2-5, with D maybe TRBD2 (5 bases). The CDR3 runs to 14 residues. Germline V CDR1 and CDR2: SGHVS, FQNEAQ. The chain's CDR3 is CTSSFGLLQETQYF. The CDR3 DNA follows: TGTACCAGCAGCTTCGGACTCCTACAAGAGACCCAGTACTTC.

The table lists this clonotype with many counts. The chain carries TRBV7-6 and TRBJ1-2; 9 bases match TRBD1. Germline V gene sequence: CDR1 SGHVS, CDR2 FNYEAQ. The CDR3 runs 15 residues. Trimming at V came to 5 bases and at J to 4 bases, leaving 8 bases not matched to a gene. The CDR3 region is CASSAPGQGIYGYTF. The CDR3 DNA is TGTGCCAGCAGCGCGCCGGGACAGGGAATCTATGGCTACACCTTC.

This clonotype has ten or more counts. V gene TRBV7-9 combines with J gene TRBJ2-1; D is unclear. Germline V CDR1 and CDR2: SEHNR, FQNEAQ (reference sequence). V lost 6 bases to trimming and J lost 7 bases, with 7 bases between them. CDR3 size: 11 residues. CDR3 DNA: TGTGCCAGCAGTTACGGGAATGAGCAGTTCTTC. The encoded protein is CASSYGNEQFF.

The J gene is TRBJ1-1, the V gene TRBV5-1, with 7 positions matching TRBD1. Trimming removed 4 bases from V and 5 bases from J; junction bases left unmatched: 11. CDR1 is SGHRS and CDR2 is YFSETQ in the germline V gene. The CDR3 is made up of 15 amino acids. The CDR3 spells CASSKGQTGGTEAFF. The CDR3 DNA reads TGCGCCAGCAGCAAGGGACAGACGGGCGGTACTGAAGCTTTCTTT.

This sequence joins TRBV28 and TRBJ2-2; maybe TRBD2 (7 bases). Trimming removed 7 bases from V and 3 bases from J, with 15 bases in between. CDR1 MDHEN and CDR2 SYDVKM come from the germline V gene. CDR3 size: 15 residues. CDR3 sequence: CASTITGGDTGELFF. DNA for the CDR3: TGTGCCAGCACTATCACGGGGGGCGACACCGGGGAGCTGTTTTTT.

This chain connects TRBV7-9 to TRBJ2-4; D call uncertain. CDR3 length: 13 amino acids. Looked up from germline, CDR1 is SEHNR and CDR2 is FQNEAQ (reference sequence). Trimming pared 0 bases from V and 4 bases from J, leaving 4 bases between. Here the CDR3 reads CASSLASKNIQYF. CDR3 sequence (DNA): TGTGCCAGCAGCTTAGCCAGTAAAAACATTCAGTACTTC.

This clonotype has a handful of counts. V gene TRBV9 combines with J gene TRBJ1-6; D ambiguous. Germline CDR1 and CDR2: SGDLS and YYNGEE. This CDR3 contains 17 residues. With 6 bases removed from V and 0 bases from J, the gap between germline ends came to 16 bases. CDR3 loop: CASIKPGGSSYNSPLHF. The CDR3 DNA reads TGTGCCAGCATCAAGCCGGGAGGTAGCTCCTATAATTCACCCCTCCACTTT.

In its sample, this clonotype was seen a few times. V usage is TRBV19 and J usage is TRBJ2-7; 7 positions agree with TRBD1. The trim removed 7 bases at V and 6 bases at J, leaving 9 bases unmatched. Germline assignment: CDR1 LNHDA and CDR2 SQIVND (reference sequence). CDR3 length: 13 amino acids. CDR3 in DNA: TGTGCCAGTACCTACAGGGGAAGTGCCGAGCAGTACTTC. Amino acids: CASTYRGSAEQYF.

V is TRBV7-9 and J is TRBJ2-7, with D maybe TRBD2 (5 bases). This CDR3 has 15 residues. Trimming removed 1 base at V and 1 base at J, with 11 bases between. Germline CDR1 SEHNR, CDR2 FQNEAQ (reference sequence). In DNA form, the CDR3 reads TGTGCCAGCAGCTTAGTAGGGTCGGGATCCTACGAGCAGTACGTC. It codes for CASSLVGSGSYEQYV.